The clone carrying this TCR beta chain has a handful of counts. What it binds is unknown. These data are taken from a study of T cells in Graves' hyperthyroidism and ophthalmopathy. What was amplified from RNA transcripts were TCR beta CDR3 regions. With the HTBI primer set, the TCR CDR3 went through a first round of RT-PCR. TCRdb recomputed calls from the multiplex PCR reads with MiXCR, one row per CDR3 protein. The sample shows around 700,000 distinct CDR3 sequences, under 20% of them seen only once. Overall study findings and caveats: The model identified upcoming ophthalmopathy a median approximately six months ahead of onset.

Sequenced: blood. This TCR was sampled from a woman in her fifties or sixties with Graves' hyperthyroidism that later progressed to Graves' ophthalmopathy.

The DNA for the CDR3 is TGTGCCAGTAGTATGGGACAGGGAGGTCACCAGCCCCAGCATTTT. Translation: CASSMGQGGHQPQHF. This rearrangement joins TRBV19 to TRBJ1-5; 9 bases map to TRBD1. The trim removed 3 bases at V and 7 bases at J, leaving 7 bases unmatched. The V gene's germline CDR1 is LNHDA and CDR2 SQIVND (reference sequence). This CDR3 spans 15 amino acids.